Sequencing of this TCR beta chain was carried out in a study of blood T cells in healthy people across ages. Primers used in a second PCR of roughly 6 to 11 cycles were a sample-barcoded 5' primer and a J-beta primer mix. One entry per CDR3 protein results from TCRdb running MiXCR on the 5' RACE reads. The table records some 900,000 distinct CDR3 sequences, about 48% of them present only once. The germline V gene has CDR1 SGHAT and CDR2 FQNNGV. The CDR3 contains 17 residues. Unmatched junction bases numbered 14, after V lost 5 bases and J lost 6 bases. This clonotype was obtained from a man aged 25 to 40 in good health. The sample comprised blood. The chain has TRBV11-2 and TRBJ2-1; 9 nucleotides line up with TRBD2. The CDR3 DNA reads as TGTGCCAGCAGCCCCGCGTCAGTACTAGCGGGTCTCAATGAGCAGTTCTTC. Translation: CASSPASVLAGLNEQFF.